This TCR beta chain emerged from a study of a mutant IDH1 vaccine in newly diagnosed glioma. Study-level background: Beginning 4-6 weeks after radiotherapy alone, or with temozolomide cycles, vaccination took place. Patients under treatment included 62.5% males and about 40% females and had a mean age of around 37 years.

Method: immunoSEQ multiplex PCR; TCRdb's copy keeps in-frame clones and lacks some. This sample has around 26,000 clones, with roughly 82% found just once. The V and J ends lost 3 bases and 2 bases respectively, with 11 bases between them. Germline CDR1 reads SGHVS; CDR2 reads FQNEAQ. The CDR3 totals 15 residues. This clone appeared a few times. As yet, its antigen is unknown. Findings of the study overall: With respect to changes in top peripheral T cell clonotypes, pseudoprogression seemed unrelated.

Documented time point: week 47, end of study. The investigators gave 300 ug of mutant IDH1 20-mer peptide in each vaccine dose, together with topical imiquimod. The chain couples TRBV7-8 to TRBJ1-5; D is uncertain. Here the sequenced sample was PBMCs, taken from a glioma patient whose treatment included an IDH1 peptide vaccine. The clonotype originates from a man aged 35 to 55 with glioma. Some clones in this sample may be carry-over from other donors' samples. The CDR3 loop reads CASSFLRQGNQPQHF. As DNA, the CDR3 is TGTGCCAGCAGCTTTCTGCGGCAGGGCAATCAGCCCCAGCATTTT.